This paragraph reports one T cell receptor beta chain. Data came from immunoSEQ multiplex PCR; TCRdb stores just in-frame clones and leaves some out. The sample lists roughly 300,000 clones, around 87% occurring once. This entry belongs to a study of blood T cell repertoires in COVID-19. This CDR3 is 15 amino acids long. V shed 2 bases and J 4 bases; nucleotides not matched to a gene: 1. Germline values: CDR1 SGHKS, CDR2 YYEKEE (reference sequence). The sequence was collected from a woman aged 50 to 65 who had recovered from COVID-19. The chain couples TRBV5-5 to TRBJ2-1, with TRBD2 identical over 12 bases. Material: peripheral blood. The CDR3 DNA reads as TGTGCCAGCAGCTTACTAGCGGGGGGTTACAATGAGCAGTTCTTC. Translating it yields CASSLLAGGYNEQFF.